This T cell receptor beta chain was identified in a study of tumor and adjacent non-tumor tissue in lung cancer. In the study overall: On average, productive TCRbeta reads reached some 4.4 million per sample.

Concerning this clonotype: The conserved closing phenylalanine or tryptophan is absent in this CDR3, likely reflecting a read error. Because the CDR3's place on the DNA is in doubt, the DNA is left out and the CDR3 is given as listed by TCRdb.

Three rounds of nested PCR, following a modified ARM-PCR protocol, produced the TCRbeta library. TCRdb reprocessed the multiplex PCR reads via MiXCR and lists one record per CDR3 protein. In the table there are tens of thousands of distinct CDR3 sequences, around two thirds of which are singletons. No cell sorting was done before RNA was extracted from the tissue. More than 3 cm separated this lung sample from the edge of the tumor. 15 amino acids form the CDR3, both terminal residues included. Germline values: CDR1 MNHNS, CDR2 SASEGT. The sequenced sample consisted of distant non-tumor lung tissue. V is TRBV6-1 and J is TRBJ2-7; the listed D gene, TRBD2, was not tested against the DNA. The TCR comes from a woman aged 45-65 years with non-small cell lung cancer. CDR3 amino acids: CASRAGTSASYKQYL.